One and the same sample provided the 21 T cell receptor beta chains below, sequenced in a study of response to subunit inactivated influenza vaccine. In TCRdb, the RT-PCR reads were re-called with MiXCR into one record per CDR3 protein. The sample gives about 570,000 distinct CDR3 sequences, approximately 10% of which show up once; approximately 10% is in the top ten. The same sample was also used in a study of T cells expressing NK-cell markers. That study reports: Beta-chain TCR cDNA was generated via 5'RACE template switching with UMIs.

The material was PBMCs from blood, obtained on the day of vaccination. These receptors originate from a man aged 45 to 65 who received an inactivated influenza vaccine.

The V and J genes are TRBV3-1 and TRBJ1-1; possibly TRBD1 for D (5 bases). The CDR3 consists of 15 residues. V shed 1 base and J shed 3 bases, with 12 bases lying between them. Germline V CDR1 and CDR2: LGHDT, YNNKEL (reference sequence). CDR3 residues: CASSQGHMGDTEAFF. CDR3 bases: TGTGCCAGCAGCCAAGGGCATATGGGGGACACTGAAGCTTTCTTT.

The sample holds many counts of this clonotype. The V and J genes are TRBV5-1 and TRBJ1-2; tentative D call: TRBD1 (6 bases). V lost 4 bases and J 0 bases, leaving 16 bases between the germline ends. CDR1 SGHRS and CDR2 YFSETQ come from the germline V gene. This CDR3 is 16 amino acids long. The CDR3 region is CASSDRDTLANYGYTF. The CDR3 nucleotides read TGCGCCAGCAGCGACCGGGACACCCTAGCTAACTATGGCTACACCTTC.

The rearrangement joins TRBV10-3 to TRBJ2-5; 9 bases are a match to TRBD1. J was trimmed by 5 bases and V by 10 bases; bases with no gene match: 20. From germline, CDR1 is ENHRY and CDR2 SYGVKD. The CDR3 consists of 17 residues. The CDR3 spells CATYPGSGTGPDETQYF. CDR3 DNA sequence: TGTGCCACCTACCCAGGGTCCGGGACAGGGCCCGATGAGACCCAGTACTTC.

This clonotype was found a few times. The rearrangement uses TRBV11-2 and TRBJ2-3; 10 nucleotides line up with TRBD2. Trimming removed 2 bases from V and 2 bases from J; junction bases left unmatched: 10. Germline V gene data show CDR1 as SGHAT and CDR2 as FQNNGV. The CDR3 consists of 18 residues. The CDR3 region is CASSLMPSGRGVTDTQYF. CDR3 in DNA: TGTGCCAGCAGCTTAATGCCGAGCGGGAGGGGGGTCACAGATACGCAGTATTTT. Full variable domain (rest looked up from reference TRBV11-2 and TRBJ2-3): EAGVAQSPRYKIIEKRQSVAFWCNPISGHATLYWYQQILGQGPKLLIQFQNNGVVDDSQLPKDRFSAERLKGVDSTLKIQPAKLEDSAVYLCASSLMPSGRGVTDTQYFGPGTRLTVL.

This clonotype was picked up a small number of times. The chain employs TRBV6-1 and TRBJ2-5, with a possible D match to TRBD2 (6 bases). The germline V and J ends were trimmed by 3 bases and 6 bases, with 17 bases remaining between them. There are 15 residues in the CDR3. Germline V gene data show CDR1 as MNHNS and CDR2 as SASEGT. DNA of the CDR3: TGTGCCAGCAGTGATTTTCTCGGGGGTGGGAAGACCCAGTACTTC. It codes for CASSDFLGGGKTQYF.

V usage is TRBV3-1 and J usage is TRBJ2-4, with 10 bases that match TRBD2. Per germline, CDR1 LGHDT and CDR2 YNNKEL (reference sequence). The ends lost 4 bases at V and 9 bases at J; junction bases unmatched: 9. The length of the CDR3 is 15 residues. The CDR3 coding sequence is TGTGCCAGCAGCCTGGCCGTAGCGGGAGGAGGCATTCAGTACTTC. Its translation is CASSLAVAGGGIQYF.

The chain is built from TRBV29-1 and TRBJ2-3; D could derive from TRBD1 or TRBD2 (5 bases each). The V gene's germline CDR1 is SQVTM and CDR2 ANQGSEA. Trimming pared 4 bases from V and 1 base from J, leaving 9 bases between. The length of the CDR3 is 13 residues. The CDR3, as DNA: TGCAGCGTTGGGTGGGGACGCACAGATACGCAGTATTTT. Its protein product is CSVGWGRTDTQYF.

This clonotype was recorded a few times. The rearrangement joins TRBV6-2 or TRBV6-3 to TRBJ2-5; 7 bases are a match to TRBD2. V dropped 6 bases and J dropped 4; count of bases not matched to a gene: 11. Per the germline V gene, CDR1 is MNHEY and CDR2 is SVGEGT. The CDR3 is 15 amino acids. This CDR3 reads CASSPLAPLGETQYF. The DNA of the CDR3 is TGTGCCAGCAGCCCACTAGCGCCGCTTGGAGAGACCCAGTACTTC.

Many counts were recorded for this clonotype. This rearrangement joins TRBV12-3 or TRBV12-4 to TRBJ2-1; D is possibly TRBD2 (6 bases). This CDR3 spans 15 amino acids. Trimming left V 5 bases short and J 1 base short, with 12 bases between. The CDR3 DNA sequence: TGTGCCAGCAGTCCGGGACTTGCTTCCTACAATGAGCAGTTCTTC. It yields the protein CASSPGLASYNEQFF.

Details on this clonotype: Given a much more abundant clone one base away, this may be a read error. The chain combines TRBV7-9 with TRBJ2-3, with 8 bases matching TRBD1. From germline, CDR1 is SEHNR and CDR2 FQNEAQ (reference sequence). V trimming: 4 bases; J trimming: 0 bases; junction bases outside the gene matches: 6. The CDR3 contains 16 residues. The CDR3 DNA sequence: TGTGCCAGCAGCTCCCGACAGGGGTGCAGCACAGATACGCAGTATTTT. Residues: CASSSRQGCSTDTQYF. Filled out from reference TRBV7-9 and TRBJ2-3, the complete variable domain reads DTGVSQNPRHKITKRGQNVTFRCDPISEHNRLYWYRQTLGQGPEFLTYFQNEAQLEKSRLLSDRFSAERPKGSFSTLEIQRTEQGDSAMYLCASSSRQGCSTDTQYFGPGTRLTVL.

This clonotype has at least ten counts. This chain links TRBV30 with TRBJ2-4; tentative D call: TRBD1 (6 bases). CDR1 and CDR2 (germline): GTSNPN, SVGIG (reference sequence). V shed 0 bases and J shed 0 bases, with 15 bases lying between them. This CDR3 region has 17 residues. CDR3 residues: CAWSVDRTALAKNIQYF. CDR3 DNA sequence: TGTGCCTGGAGTGTCGACCGGACAGCTCTAGCCAAAAACATTCAGTACTTC.

The CDR3 DNA reads TGTGCCAGCAGCACCGGGACAGATCTAGCCAAAAACATTCAGTACTTC. Amino acids: CASSTGTDLAKNIQYF. V usage is TRBV5-6 and J usage is TRBJ2-4; 7 bases align to TRBD1. In germline, CDR1 is SGHDT, CDR2 YYEEEE. V gave up 4 bases and J gave up 0 bases; unmatched junction bases: 7. CDR3 size: 16 residues. The full variable domain, its missing parts supplied by reference TRBV5-6 and TRBJ2-4, is DAGVTQSPTHLIKTRGQQVTLRCSPKSGHDTVSWYQQALGQGPQFIFQYYEEEERQRGNFPDRFSGHQFPNYSSELNVNALLLGDSALYLCASSTGTDLAKNIQYFGAGTRLSVL.

This clonotype was counted only a few times. The chain joins TRBV20-1 to TRBJ1-5; no firm D call. The CDR3 spans 12 residues. Germline V gene data show CDR1 as DFQATT and CDR2 as SNEGSKA (reference sequence). V lost 1 base and J 6 bases, leaving 7 bases between the germline ends. The CDR3 here is CSARVQLQPQHF. The CDR3 DNA is TGCAGTGCTAGAGTCCAGCTTCAGCCCCAGCATTTT.

This clonotype was detected only a few times. The chain combines TRBV4-1 with TRBJ1-2, with TRBD1 matching over 7 bases. Trimming removed 1 base from V and 6 bases from J; junction bases left unmatched: 14. Germline values: CDR1 MGHRA, CDR2 YSYEKL. The CDR3 length is 17 residues. CDR3 loop: CASSQVNRGPGYHGYTF. The CDR3, as DNA: TGCGCCAGCAGCCAAGTCAACAGGGGTCCCGGGTATCATGGCTACACCTTC.

This chain connects TRBV12-3 or TRBV12-4 to TRBJ2-3; 8 nucleotides match TRBD1. With V trimmed by 2 bases and J by 5 bases, 6 bases remained unmatched. The CDR3 covers 15 residues. CDR3 sequence reads: CASSLWAGGKDTQYF. The CDR3 DNA sequence: TGTGCCAGCAGTTTATGGGCAGGGGGCAAAGATACGCAGTATTTT.

V usage is TRBV5-1 and J usage is TRBJ2-4; 8 bases map to TRBD1. The CDR3 has 15 amino acids. V lost 0 bases and J lost 5; bases outside the gene matches: 4. The germline gives CDR1 SGHRS, CDR2 YFSETQ. The CDR3 sequence is CASSLGLDRENIQYF. The DNA for the CDR3 is TGCGCCAGCAGCTTGGGGTTGGACAGGGAAAACATTCAGTACTTC.

This clonotype showed up just a few times. J is TRBJ2-7 and V is TRBV4-3, with 7 bases matching TRBD1. This CDR3 is built from 14 residues. V shed 0 bases, J shed 6 bases, and the junction held 5 bases outside the gene matches. CDR1 is LGHNA, CDR2 YSLEER, per germline. The CDR3: CASSQDIGDSEQYF. DNA of the CDR3: TGCGCCAGCAGCCAAGATATTGGGGACAGCGAGCAGTACTTC.

The CDR3 reads CASSNRALLREQFF. Here the CDR3 DNA reads TGTGCCAGCAGCAACCGGGCCCTTCTTCGTGAGCAGTTCTTC. The rearrangement joins TRBV7-8 to TRBJ2-1, with D hard to call. The CDR3 loop spans 14 amino acids. Per germline, CDR1 SGHVS and CDR2 FQNEAQ. V gave up 5 bases and J gave up 9 bases, with 17 bases separating them.

The J gene is TRBJ2-3, the V gene TRBV4-3, with D tentatively TRBD1 (7 bases). Between the trimmed V and J ends, which lost 3 bases and 4 bases, there was a span of 17 bases. In germline, CDR1 is LGHNA, CDR2 YSLEER. The CDR3 has 16 residues. As DNA, the CDR3 is TGCGCCAGCAGCCAGGCGGGACAGCCCTATTCAGATACGCAGTATTTT. Its protein product is CASSQAGQPYSDTQYF.

About this clonotype: A much bigger clone sits one base away, suggesting this may be a read error. The chain links TRBV2 to TRBJ2-7; the match to TRBD1 covers 7 bases. The CDR3 is 13 amino acids. The germline CDR1 and CDR2 sequences are SNHLY and FYNNEI. The ends lost 6 bases at V and 3 bases at J; junction bases unmatched: 5. CDR3 nucleotide sequence: TGTGCCAGCAGGCTTGGACAGGACTACGAGCAGTACTTC. Its translation is CASRLGQDYEQYF.

This chain links TRBV6-1 with TRBJ2-7; D possibly corresponds to TRBD1 (6 bases). V lost 6 bases, J lost 0 bases, and 9 bases lay in between. This CDR3 is 13 amino acids long. Germline lookup yields CDR1 MNHNS and CDR2 SASEGT. CDR3 sequence: CASRRTDSYEQYF. CDR3 coding DNA: TGTGCCAGCAGAAGGACAGACTCCTACGAGCAGTACTTC.